This T cell receptor beta chain was sequenced in a study of T cell responses to AZD1222 COVID-19 vaccine. Overall study: Combined were second doses at about 4 or about 12 weeks. General observations from the study: Regions left unmutated in variants are reportedly the target of nearly half of spike-specific TCRs. Only six people who got AZD1222 tested seropositive at baseline. Clonal diversity was possibly underestimated, and the donors were mostly white British, with more females.

In the case of this clone: The antigen remains unidentified.

Trimming took off 1 base at V and 2 bases at J, with 6 bases between the two ends. The CDR3 consists of 14 residues. Germline CDR1 and CDR2: SEHNR and FQNEAQ (reference sequence). Sequencing was performed with immunoSEQ multiplex PCR; in TCRdb, only in-frame clones are kept and a portion is missing. The data hold roughly 200,000 clones, with roughly 92% observed a single time. The specimen was peripheral blood, collected on day 0 of AZD1222 vaccination. The chain is built from TRBV7-9 and TRBJ1-3, with D unresolved. The origin of this receptor is an adult in good health. The CDR3 DNA sequence: TGTGCCAGCAGCTTAGGGAACCCTGGAAACACCATATATTTT. Protein product: CASSLGNPGNTIYF.